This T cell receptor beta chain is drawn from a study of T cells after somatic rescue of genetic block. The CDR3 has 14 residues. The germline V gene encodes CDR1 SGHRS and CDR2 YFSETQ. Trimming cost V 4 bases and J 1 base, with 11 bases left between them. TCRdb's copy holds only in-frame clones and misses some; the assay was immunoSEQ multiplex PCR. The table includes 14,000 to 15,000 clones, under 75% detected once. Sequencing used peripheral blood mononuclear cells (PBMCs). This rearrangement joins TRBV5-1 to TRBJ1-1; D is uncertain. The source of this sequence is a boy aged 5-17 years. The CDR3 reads CASSHGLSNTEAFF. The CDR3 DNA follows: TGCGCCAGCAGCCACGGACTCTCGAACACTGAAGCTTTCTTT. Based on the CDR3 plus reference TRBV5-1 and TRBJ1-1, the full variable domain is KAGVTQTPRYLIKTRGQQVTLSCSPISGHRSVSWYQQTPGQGLQFLFEYFSETQRNKGNFPGRFSGRQFSNSRSEMNVSTLELGDSALYLCASSHGLSNTEAFFGQGTRLTVV.